This TCR beta chain was recovered during a study of OX40 agonist ivuxolimab in advanced cancers. On the study more broadly: Of the patients, three showed partial responses, one with hepatocellular carcinoma and two with cutaneous melanoma.

Baseline, cycle 4 day 1, and cycle 7 day 1 were the blood sampling points. This CDR3 region has 16 residues. CDR1 SGHTA and CDR2 FQGTGA come from the germline V gene. V was cut by 5 bases and J by 0 bases, with 13 bases left in between. The repertoire was sequenced with immunoSEQ multiplex PCR; TCRdb's copy has only in-frame clones and lacks some. The table has around 28,000 clones, approximately 84% seen once; the top ten hold roughly 15%. This clone was seen a few times. The source was CD4+ or CD8+ T cells sorted from blood, collected in a trial of the OX40 agonist ivuxolimab. The chain couples TRBV7-3 to TRBJ2-2, with D perhaps matching TRBD1 (6 bases). The TCR originated in an adult with an advanced solid tumor such as melanoma, head and neck, liver or kidney cancer. CDR3 nucleotides: TGTGCCAGCAGCCGGCCGGGACACACGAACACCGGGGAGCTGTTTTTT. Its protein product is CASSRPGHTNTGELFF. Looking up the rest from reference TRBV7-3 and TRBJ2-2 gives the full variable domain: GAGVSQTPSNKVTEKGKYVELRCDPISGHTALYWYRQSLGQGPEFLIYFQGTGAADDSGLPNDRFFAVRPEGSVSTLKIQRTERGDSAVYLCASSRPGHTNTGELFFGEGSRLTVL.